This T cell receptor (beta chain) was sequenced for a study of blood T cells in healthy people across ages (dated by TCRdb to the mid-2010s). Some background on the complete study: In model experiments, template switching captured about one uniquely barcoded TCR beta cDNA molecule for every two T cells. To track age-related changes in TCR beta repertoire diversity, the study relied on deep sequencing normalized with unique cDNA molecular identifiers. The donors were divided into four age groups: young (average around 15 years), middle-aged (roughly 40), aged (approximately 59) and long-lived (roughly 82). To avoid experimental bias, donors of different ages were spread randomly across the sequencing lanes. Using the same blood draw, the study looked at two additional independent replicas of 1 million unique cDNA reads for two donors, one aged 18 to 30 and the other aged 80 or older.

The library was built by means of 5' RACE. TCRdb shows the sequencer as Illumina HiSeq 2500. A second PCR of roughly 7 to 12 cycles was run with a J-beta primer mix and a sample-barcoded 5' primer. A unique molecular identifier was introduced onto each TCR beta cDNA molecule by a template-switch 5' adaptor carrying 12 random nucleotides. At least 3 million CDR3-containing paired-end reads were obtained from each sample. First-strand cDNA was synthesized from all RNA with the Mint cDNA synthesis kit, primed by a TRBC-specific oligonucleotide. All cDNA was treated with uracil-DNA glycosylase and then went through a first 18-cycle PCR with the universal primers M1SS and BC2_uni_R. Turning to the authors' computational methods: For normalization, 1 million high-quality reads were randomly selected from each sample, with every read carrying a distinct molecular identifier. Instead of being binned into consensus sequences, reads with shared molecular identifiers were discarded. CDR3 identification, clonotype clustering and error correction used MiTCR with a Q25 quality threshold and the strictest error-elimination algorithm. A nonparametric unseen species model with Euler transformation was used to estimate lower-bound total TCR beta diversity. Starting from the raw public reads, TCRdb applied fastp trimming at Q25, assembled clones with MiXCR and retained in-frame beta chains. All rows with the same CDR3 protein become a single entry with the most common DNA and genes. The V and J calls were not made by the authors but by TCRdb's processing. The sample yields 630,000 or so distinct CDR3 sequences; around 31% were counted once. Clones ranked in the top ten supply around 16% of the sample.

The germline V and J ends show losses of 7 bases and 1 base respectively, and no gene match explains 5 bases of the junction. The germline V gene sets CDR1 to SQVTM and CDR2 to ANQGSEA. Inclusive of the bounding cysteine and phenylalanine, the CDR3 is 13 residues long. CDR3 DNA is the only sequence kept; it has 39 bases, read in frame from the first base. What the study reported, not specific to this receptor: Estimates of total diversity based on one million sequenced T cells were considered lower bounds and underestimates. The percentage of naive T cells measured by flow cytometry correlated strongly with observed TCR beta diversity. Because profiling used bulk unsorted PBMCs, naive and antigen-experienced compartments could not be compared conclusively. As age increased, observed TCR beta diversity per million T cells dropped in a roughly linear way, and a significant reduction was already evident by age 40. Compared with the aged group, the long-lived group had more naive CD4+ T cells, fewer expanded clones and increased TCR diversity, suggesting age selection. Because the CMV infection status of the donors was unknown, age-related changes in expanded clonotypes may potentially have been confounded.

On this clonotype itself: Which antigen it targets is not known. Per-nucleotide qualities are absent, and no much larger clonotype sits a single base away.

The donors were roughly 40 Caucasian individuals from Russia, aged roughly 6 to 100 years, who were systemically healthy. Roughly 10 milliliters of peripheral blood were collected from each donor into EDTA-treated Vacutainer tubes. Ficoll-Paque density-gradient centrifugation was used to isolate PBMCs, with at least 6.5 million per sample. Trizol reagent was used to extract total RNA from the PBMCs, yielding at least 6 micrograms per sample. For every donor, flow cytometry on a PBMC aliquot measured the percentage of naive CD45RAhigh/CD27high T cells. The sequence was collected from an elderly woman in good health. The sequence links TRBV29-1 to TRBJ2-7, and TRBD2 aligns with 9 junction nucleotides. Sequenced input: blood. The nucleotides are TGCAGCGGTCGACTAGCGGAGTCCTACGAGCAGTACTTC. It translates to CSGRLAESYEQYF.